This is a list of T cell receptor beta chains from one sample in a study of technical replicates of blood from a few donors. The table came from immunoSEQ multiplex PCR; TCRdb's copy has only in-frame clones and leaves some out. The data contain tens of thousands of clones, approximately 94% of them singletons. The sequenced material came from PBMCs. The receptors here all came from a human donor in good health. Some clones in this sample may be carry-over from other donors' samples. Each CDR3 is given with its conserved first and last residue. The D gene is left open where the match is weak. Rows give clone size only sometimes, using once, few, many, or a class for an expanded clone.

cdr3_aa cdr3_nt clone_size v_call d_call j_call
CASSQVGRFDGELFF TGTGCCAGCAGCCAAGTAGGCAGGTTCGACGGGGAGCTGTTTTTT NA TRBV14 NA TRBJ2-2
CASSEPPGRGFTEAFF TGTGCCAGCAGCGAGCCCCCCGGCAGGGGATTTACTGAAGCTTTCTTT once TRBV5-6 NA TRBJ1-1
CASNSGGTDTQYF TGTGCCAGTAACTCCGGGGGGACAGATACGCAGTATTTT NA TRBV2 TRBD2 TRBJ2-3
CASSYLGTGVTTEAFF TGTGCCAGCAGCTACCTCGGGACAGGGGTTACCACTGAAGCTTTCTTT once TRBV7-2 TRBD1 TRBJ1-1
CASSPLGRAGYQETQYF TGTGCCAGCAGCCCTCTTGGGCGCGCAGGGTACCAAGAGACCCAGTACTTC NA TRBV5-4 NA TRBJ2-5
CASSFQPGANYGYTF TGTGCCAGCAGCTTCCAACCGGGAGCTAACTATGGCTACACCTTC NA TRBV5-4 NA TRBJ1-2
CASSYSQGAYEQYF TGTGCCAGCAGCTATTCACAGGGGGCCTACGAGCAGTACTTC NA TRBV11-2 TRBD1 TRBJ2-7
CASSPGKREGEEQFF TGCGCCAGCAGCCCCGGGAAGCGGGAGGGAGAAGAGCAGTTCTTC NA TRBV4-3 TRBD2 TRBJ2-1
CASSRTAYSNQPQHF TGTGCCAGCAGTCGGACAGCTTATAGCAATCAGCCCCAGCATTTT once TRBV28 NA TRBJ1-5
CASSLGGTGGEKLFF TGCGCCAGCAGCTTGGGCGGGACAGGGGGTGAAAAACTGTTTTTT once TRBV5-1 TRBD1 TRBJ1-4
CASSLLRDTGEKLFF TGTGCCAGCAGCCTCCTTAGGGACACGGGTGAAAAACTGTTTTTT NA TRBV5-6 NA TRBJ1-4
CASSQDLAGGETQYF TGCGCCAGCAGCCAAGATCTCGCAGGAGGGGAGACCCAGTACTTC NA TRBV4-1 NA TRBJ2-5
CASSAGGDTEAFF TGTGCCAGCTCAGCAGGGGGCGACACTGAAGCTTTCTTT NA TRBV18 TRBD1 TRBJ1-1
CASSSGSINEQFF TGTGCCAGCAGTTCCGGGAGCATCAATGAGCAGTTCTTC NA TRBV6-6 NA TRBJ2-1
CASNPAGEREQYF TGTGCCAGCAATCCAGCGGGAGAACGGGAGCAGTACTTC NA TRBV6-1 TRBD2 TRBJ2-7
CASREGLAQTDTQYF TGTGCCAGCAGAGAGGGACTAGCGCAAACAGATACGCAGTATTTT NA TRBV5-4 TRBD2 TRBJ2-3
CASSIGSTEAFF TGTGCCAGTAGTATCGGGAGCACTGAAGCTTTCTTT NA TRBV19 NA TRBJ1-1
CASSPTSVSYNEQFF TGTGCCAGCAGCCCGACTAGCGTCTCCTACAATGAGCAGTTCTTC NA TRBV6-4 TRBD2 TRBJ2-1
CASSQVSRTGELFF TGCGCTAGCAGCCAAGTCTCGAGGACCGGGGAGCTGTTTTTT NA TRBV4-3 NA TRBJ2-2
CAWDIAVTEAFF TGTGCCTGGGATATAGCGGTCACTGAAGCTTTCTTT NA TRBV30 NA TRBJ1-1
CASSGGQGAYTEAFF TGTGCCAGCAGCGGAGGACAGGGGGCATACACTGAAGCTTTCTTT NA TRBV9 TRBD1 TRBJ1-1
CASSPRPVSGEEKLFF TGTGCCAGCTCACCGCGGCCGGTGTCAGGGGAGGAAAAACTGTTTTTT NA TRBV18 NA TRBJ1-4
CASSQSGTSAYEQYF TGCGCCAGCAGCCAATCTGGGACTAGCGCCTACGAGCAGTACTTC NA TRBV4-3 TRBD2 TRBJ2-7
CASSPGPNNSPLHF TGTGCCAGCAGCCCAGGCCCAAATAATTCACCCCTCCACTTT NA TRBV7-3 NA TRBJ1-6
CASSSRLAGVGNEQFF TGTGCCAGCAGTTCTAGACTAGCGGGAGTTGGTAATGAGCAGTTCTTC NA TRBV27 TRBD2 TRBJ2-1
CASSPPILATNEKLFF TGCGCCAGCAGCCCCCCCATTCTGGCCACTAATGAAAAACTGTTTTTT once TRBV4-1 NA TRBJ1-4
CATRGRGGETQYF TGTGCCACCCGAGGGAGGGGCGGGGAGACCCAGTACTTC NA TRBV19 TRBD2 TRBJ2-5
CASSLGGQQPAPQHF TGTGCCAGCAGCTTAGGAGGACAGCAACCCGCACCCCAGCATTTT NA TRBV7-2 NA TRBJ1-5
CASSYTLLAGDYEQYF TGTGCCAGCAGTTACACTTTACTAGCGGGGGACTACGAGCAGTACTTC NA TRBV6-5 TRBD2 TRBJ2-7
CASSPAGGLSYEQYF TGTGCCAGCTCACCGGCGGGTGGACTTTCCTACGAGCAGTACTTC once TRBV18 NA TRBJ2-7
CASSQDLGRLETQYF TGCGCCAGCAGCCAAGACCTGGGGAGGTTGGAGACCCAGTACTTC NA TRBV4-3 NA TRBJ2-5
CASSEVGGRETQYF TGTGCCAGCAGTGAAGTCGGTGGGAGGGAGACCCAGTACTTC NA TRBV2 NA TRBJ2-5
CASSTGQPADTQYF TGTGCCAGCAGCACAGGACAGCCCGCAGATACGCAGTATTTT once TRBV5-4 NA TRBJ2-3
CASSVRQGGNTGELFF TGTGCCAGCAGCGTCCGACAGGGTGGTAACACCGGGGAGCTGTTTTTT NA TRBV9 TRBD1 TRBJ2-2
CASSFQGLPAYGYTF TGTGCCAGCAGCTTTCAAGGACTCCCCGCGTATGGCTACACCTTC NA TRBV7-9 NA TRBJ1-2
CASSFSGADTQYF TGTGCCAGCAGCTTCAGCGGGGCAGATACGCAGTATTTT NA TRBV5-4 TRBD2 TRBJ2-3
CASSPILSRGGHEQFF TGTGCCAGCAGCCCGATCCTTAGCAGGGGCGGCCATGAGCAGTTCTTC NA TRBV5-4 NA TRBJ2-1
CASSLTGLSDEQYF TGTGCCAGCAGCTTAACGGGACTATCCGACGAGCAGTACTTC NA TRBV7-8 TRBD2 TRBJ2-7
CASSLARASISEQYF TGTGCCAGCAGCTTAGCCCGTGCTAGTATCTCCGAGCAGTACTTC NA TRBV7-8 NA TRBJ2-7
CASSLANDNSPLHF TGTGCCAGCAGCCTGGCAAACGATAATTCACCCCTCCACTTT NA TRBV4-2 NA TRBJ1-6
CASSPRTEGEAFF TGTGCCAGCAGTCCCCGGACAGAAGGTGAAGCTTTCTTT NA TRBV27 NA TRBJ1-1
CASSRTGTGVTEAFF TGTGCCAGCAGTAGAACCGGGACAGGGGTCACTGAAGCTTTCTTT once TRBV6-5 TRBD1 TRBJ1-1